This T cell receptor beta chain stems from a study of human T cells and chemical hapten exposure. Described time point: patch test 2, 6 weeks after DPC sensitization. Noted treatment: therapeutic diphenylcyclopropenone sensitization with weekly scalp DPC. Single cDNA molecules in the library carried unique molecular identifiers attached during preparation. Authors' methods: Ranging from roughly 23,224 to 700,000, TCR counts per sample had a median value of approximately 97,000. TCRdb recomputed calls from the RACE reads with MiXCR, one row per CDR3 protein. None of the V and J calls come from the authors' own analysis; TCRdb made them. The repertoire includes 360,000 or so distinct CDR3 sequences, about 6% of them detected once, and roughly 5.4% sits in the top ten. Details on this clonotype: Its antigen is undetermined.

Looked up from germline, CDR1 is MGHRA and CDR2 is YSYEKL. V was clipped by 4 bases and J by 7 bases; unmatched bases: 10. This CDR3 comprises 15 residues. Findings and limits, study-wide: TCRs at high frequency, those above 1 in 1000, did not change with DPC sensitization.

J is TRBJ2-7 and V is TRBV4-1; 10 positions agree with TRBD1. The source is a woman between 18 and 29 years old with alopecia areata. Some clones in this sample may be carry-over from other donors' samples. The specimen comprised whole blood, sampled in connection with sensitization to the hapten diphenylcyclopropenone (DPC). CDR3 loop: CASSLTGTGVDEQYF. CDR3 nucleotide sequence: TGCGCCAGCAGCCTCACCGGGACAGGGGTGGATGAGCAGTACTTC.